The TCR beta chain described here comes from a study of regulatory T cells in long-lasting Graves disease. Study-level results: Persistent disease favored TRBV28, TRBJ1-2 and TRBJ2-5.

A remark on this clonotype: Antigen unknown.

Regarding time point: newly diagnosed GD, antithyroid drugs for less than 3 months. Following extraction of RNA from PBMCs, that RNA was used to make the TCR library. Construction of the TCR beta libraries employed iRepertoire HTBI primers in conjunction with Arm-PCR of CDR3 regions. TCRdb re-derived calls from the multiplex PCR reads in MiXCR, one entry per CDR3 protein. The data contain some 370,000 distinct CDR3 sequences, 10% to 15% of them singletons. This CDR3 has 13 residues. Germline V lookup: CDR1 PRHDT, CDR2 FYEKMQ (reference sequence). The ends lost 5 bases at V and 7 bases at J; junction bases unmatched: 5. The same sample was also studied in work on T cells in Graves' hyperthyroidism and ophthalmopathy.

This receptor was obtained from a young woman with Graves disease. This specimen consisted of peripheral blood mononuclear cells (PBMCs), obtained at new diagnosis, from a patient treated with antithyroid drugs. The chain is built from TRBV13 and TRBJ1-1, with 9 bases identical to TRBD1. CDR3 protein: CASSPEGQGEAFF. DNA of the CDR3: TGTGCCAGCAGCCCTGAGGGACAGGGTGAAGCTTTCTTT.